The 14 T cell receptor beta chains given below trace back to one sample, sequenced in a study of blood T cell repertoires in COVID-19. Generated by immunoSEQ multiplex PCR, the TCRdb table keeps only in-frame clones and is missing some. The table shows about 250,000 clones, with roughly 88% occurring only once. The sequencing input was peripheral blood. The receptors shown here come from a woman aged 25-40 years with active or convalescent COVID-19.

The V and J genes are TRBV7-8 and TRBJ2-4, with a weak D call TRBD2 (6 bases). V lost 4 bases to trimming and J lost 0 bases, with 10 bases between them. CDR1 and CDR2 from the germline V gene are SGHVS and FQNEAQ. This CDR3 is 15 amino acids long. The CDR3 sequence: CASSSKGLAKNIQYF. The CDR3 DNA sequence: TGTGCCAGCAGCTCTAAGGGACTAGCCAAAAACATTCAGTACTTC.

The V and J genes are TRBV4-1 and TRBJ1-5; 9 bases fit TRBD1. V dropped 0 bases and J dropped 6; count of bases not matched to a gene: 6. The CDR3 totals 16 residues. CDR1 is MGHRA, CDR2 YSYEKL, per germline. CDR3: CASSQDPGQGSQPQHF. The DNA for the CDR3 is TGCGCCAGCAGCCAAGATCCGGGACAGGGTAGTCAGCCCCAGCATTTT.

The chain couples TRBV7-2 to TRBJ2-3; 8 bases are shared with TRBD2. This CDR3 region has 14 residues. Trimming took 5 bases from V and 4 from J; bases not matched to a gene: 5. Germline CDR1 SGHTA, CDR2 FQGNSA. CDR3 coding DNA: TGTGCCAGCAGCAGTCAGCGGGAGCCAGATACGCAGTATTTT. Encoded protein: CASSSQREPDTQYF.

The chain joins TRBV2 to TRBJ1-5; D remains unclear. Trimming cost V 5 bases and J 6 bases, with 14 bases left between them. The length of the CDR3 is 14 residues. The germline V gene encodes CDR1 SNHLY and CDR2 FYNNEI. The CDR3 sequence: CASSLWQSTQPQHF. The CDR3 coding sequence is TGTGCCAGCAGTTTATGGCAGTCAACTCAGCCCCAGCATTTT.

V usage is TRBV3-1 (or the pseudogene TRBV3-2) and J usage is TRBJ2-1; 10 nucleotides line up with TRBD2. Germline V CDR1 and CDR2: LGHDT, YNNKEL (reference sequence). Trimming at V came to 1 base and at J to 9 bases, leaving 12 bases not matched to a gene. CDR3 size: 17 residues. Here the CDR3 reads CASSQVSTSGAPGEQFF. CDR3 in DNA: TGTGCCAGCAGCCAAGTATCCACTAGCGGGGCACCCGGTGAGCAGTTCTTC.

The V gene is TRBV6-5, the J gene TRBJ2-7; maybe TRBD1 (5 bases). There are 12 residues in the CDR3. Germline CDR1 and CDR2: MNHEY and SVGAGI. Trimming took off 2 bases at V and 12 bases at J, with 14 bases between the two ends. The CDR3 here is CASSYRQGYLYF. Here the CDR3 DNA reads TGTGCCAGCAGTTACAGGCAGGGCTACCTGTACTTC.

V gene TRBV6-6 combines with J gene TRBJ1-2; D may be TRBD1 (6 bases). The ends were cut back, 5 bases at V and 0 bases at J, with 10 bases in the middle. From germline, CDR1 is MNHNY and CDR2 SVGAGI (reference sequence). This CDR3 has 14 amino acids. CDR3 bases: TGTGCCAGCAGTAGCAGGGGAGCTAACTATGGCTACACCTTC. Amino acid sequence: CASSSRGANYGYTF.

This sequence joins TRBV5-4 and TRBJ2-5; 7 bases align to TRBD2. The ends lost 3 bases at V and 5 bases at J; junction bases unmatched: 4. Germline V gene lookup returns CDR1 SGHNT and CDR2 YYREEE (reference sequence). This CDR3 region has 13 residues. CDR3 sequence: CASSSLGGETQYF. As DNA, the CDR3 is TGTGCCAGCAGCTCCCTCGGGGGGGAGACCCAGTACTTC.

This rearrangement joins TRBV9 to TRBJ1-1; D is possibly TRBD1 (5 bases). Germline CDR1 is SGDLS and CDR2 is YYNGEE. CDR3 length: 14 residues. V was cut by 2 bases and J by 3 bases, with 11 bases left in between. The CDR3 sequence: CASSVGAHDTEAFF. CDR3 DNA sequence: TGTGCCAGCAGCGTTGGGGCGCATGACACTGAAGCTTTCTTT.

CDR3 sequence: CASSNRGSYNEQFF. The CDR3 DNA sequence: TGTGCCAGCAGTAACAGGGGGTCCTACAATGAGCAGTTCTTC. The chain recombines TRBV9 with TRBJ2-1; 8 positions match TRBD1. The CDR3 has 14 residues. V shed 5 bases, J shed 1 base, and the junction held 2 bases outside the gene matches. Germline-derived CDR1 and CDR2 are SGDLS and YYNGEE. Full variable domain (rest looked up from reference TRBV9 and TRBJ2-1): DSGVTQTPKHLITATGQRVTLRCSPRSGDLSVYWYQQSLDQGLQFLIQYYNGEERAKGNILERFSAQQFPDLHSELNLSSLELGDSALYFCASSNRGSYNEQFFGPGTRLTVL.

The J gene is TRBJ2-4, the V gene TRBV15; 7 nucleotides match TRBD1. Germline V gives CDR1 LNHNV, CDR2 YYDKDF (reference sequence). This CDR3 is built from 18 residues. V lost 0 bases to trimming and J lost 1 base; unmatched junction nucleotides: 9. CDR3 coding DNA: TGTGCCACCAGCAGAGAAGTCGACAGGGTCTGGGCCAAAAACATTCAGTACTTC. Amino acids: CATSREVDRVWAKNIQYF.

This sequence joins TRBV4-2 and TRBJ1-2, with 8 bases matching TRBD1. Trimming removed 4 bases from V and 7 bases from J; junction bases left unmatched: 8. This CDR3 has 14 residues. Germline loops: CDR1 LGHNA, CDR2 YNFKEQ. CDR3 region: CASSRAGGAAGYTF. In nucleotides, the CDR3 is TGTGCCAGCAGCCGAGCAGGGGGCGCAGCTGGCTACACCTTC.

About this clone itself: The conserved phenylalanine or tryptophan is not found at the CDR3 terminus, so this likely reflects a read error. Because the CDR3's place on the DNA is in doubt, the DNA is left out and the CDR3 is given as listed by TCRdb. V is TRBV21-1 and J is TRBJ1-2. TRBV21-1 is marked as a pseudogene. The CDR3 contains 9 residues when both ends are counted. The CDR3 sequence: CASSPGLKR.

The CDR3 DNA is TGTGCCAGCAGCGTAGAGATCCGGACAGGGAGGGAGGATGGCTACACCTTC. Translated: CASSVEIRTGREDGYTF. This chain links TRBV9 with TRBJ1-2; 8 bases line up with TRBD1. CDR1 SGDLS and CDR2 YYNGEE come from the germline V gene. The trim removed 0 bases at V and 6 bases at J, leaving 13 bases unmatched. The CDR3 sequence is 17 residues long. Complete variable domain (other parts from reference TRBV9 and TRBJ1-2): DSGVTQTPKHLITATGQRVTLRCSPRSGDLSVYWYQQSLDQGLQFLIQYYNGEERAKGNILERFSAQQFPDLHSELNLSSLELGDSALYFCASSVEIRTGREDGYTFGSGTRLTVV.